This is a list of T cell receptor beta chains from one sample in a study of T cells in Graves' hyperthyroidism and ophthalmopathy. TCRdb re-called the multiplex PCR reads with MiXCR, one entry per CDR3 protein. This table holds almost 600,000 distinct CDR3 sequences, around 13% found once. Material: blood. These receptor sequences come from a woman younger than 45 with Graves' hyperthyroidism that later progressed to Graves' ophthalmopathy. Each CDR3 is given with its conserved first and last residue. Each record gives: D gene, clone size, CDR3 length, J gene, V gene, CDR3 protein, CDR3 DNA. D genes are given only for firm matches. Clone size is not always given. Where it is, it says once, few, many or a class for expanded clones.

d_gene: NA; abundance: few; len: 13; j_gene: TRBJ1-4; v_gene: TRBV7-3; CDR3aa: CASSKNGGEKLFF; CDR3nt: TGTGCCAGCAGCAAGAACGGTGGCGAAAAACTGTTTTTT
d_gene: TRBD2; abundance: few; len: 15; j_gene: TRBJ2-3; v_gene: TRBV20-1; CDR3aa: CSAPGRAGVSNTQYF; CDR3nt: TGCAGTGCCCCAGGTCGGGCGGGAGTATCGAATACGCAGTATTTT
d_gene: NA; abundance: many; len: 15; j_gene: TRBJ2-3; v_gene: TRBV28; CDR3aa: CASSSPPGHTDTQYF; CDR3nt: TGTGCCAGCAGTTCCCCACCGGGCCACACAGATACGCAGTATTTT
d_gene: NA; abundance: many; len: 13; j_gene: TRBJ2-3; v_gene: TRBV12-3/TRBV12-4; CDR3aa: CASRNVSTDTQYF; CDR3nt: TGTGCCAGCAGAAACGTCAGCACAGATACGCAGTATTTT
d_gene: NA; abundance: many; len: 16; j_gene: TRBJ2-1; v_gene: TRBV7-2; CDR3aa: CASSSEVSGSYNEQFF; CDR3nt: TGTGCCAGCAGCTCTGAAGTAAGTGGCTCCTACAATGAGCAGTTCTTC
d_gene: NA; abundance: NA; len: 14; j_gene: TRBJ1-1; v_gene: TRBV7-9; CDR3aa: CASSLEGGHTEAFF; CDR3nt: TGTGCCAGCAGCTTAGAGGGGGGACACACTGAAGCTTTCTTT
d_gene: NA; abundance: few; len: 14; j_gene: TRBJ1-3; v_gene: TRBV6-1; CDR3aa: CASRAQGLAGTIYF; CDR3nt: TGTGCCAGCAGGGCCCAAGGCCTTGCCGGTACCATATATTTT
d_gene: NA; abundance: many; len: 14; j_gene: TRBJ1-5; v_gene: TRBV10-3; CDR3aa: CAISGGGSNQPQHF; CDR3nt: TGTGCCATCAGTGGTGGGGGGAGCAATCAGCCCCAGCATTTT
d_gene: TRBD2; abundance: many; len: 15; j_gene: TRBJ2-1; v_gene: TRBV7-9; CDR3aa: CASTPGGSKDNEQFF; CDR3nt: TGTGCCAGCACCCCGGGGGGGAGTAAGGACAATGAGCAGTTCTTC
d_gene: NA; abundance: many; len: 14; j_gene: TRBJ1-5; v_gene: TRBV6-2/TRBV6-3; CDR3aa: CASSYWASNQPQHF; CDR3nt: TGTGCCAGCAGTTACTGGGCCAGCAATCAGCCCCAGCATTTT
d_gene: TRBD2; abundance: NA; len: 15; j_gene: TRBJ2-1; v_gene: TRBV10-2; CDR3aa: CASGDTSEPYNEQFF; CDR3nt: TGCGCCAGCGGCGATACTAGCGAGCCCTACAATGAGCAGTTCTTC
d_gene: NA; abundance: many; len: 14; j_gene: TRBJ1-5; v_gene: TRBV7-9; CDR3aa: CASSSRTVNQPQHF; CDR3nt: TGTGCCAGCAGCTCGAGGACAGTTAATCAGCCCCAGCATTTT
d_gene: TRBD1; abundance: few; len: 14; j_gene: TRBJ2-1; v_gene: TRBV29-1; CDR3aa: CSVRGDRSGDEQFF; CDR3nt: TGCAGCGTCCGAGGGGACAGGAGTGGGGATGAGCAGTTCTTC
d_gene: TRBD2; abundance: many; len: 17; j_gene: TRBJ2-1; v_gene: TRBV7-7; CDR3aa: CASSPLSGEGRWNEQFF; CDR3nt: TGTGCTAGCAGCCCGCTAAGCGGGGAGGGCCGGTGGAATGAGCAGTTCTTC
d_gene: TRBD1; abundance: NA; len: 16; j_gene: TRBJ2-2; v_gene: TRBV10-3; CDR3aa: CAISDGGQGNTGELFF; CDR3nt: TGTGCCATCAGTGATGGTGGACAGGGCAACACCGGGGAGCTGTTTTTT
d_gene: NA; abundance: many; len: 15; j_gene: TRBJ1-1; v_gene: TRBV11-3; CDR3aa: CASSLEQHMNTEAFF; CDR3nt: TGTGCCAGCAGCTTAGAACAGCACATGAACACTGAAGCTTTCTTT
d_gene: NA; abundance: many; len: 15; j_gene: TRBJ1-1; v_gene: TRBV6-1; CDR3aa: CASTTKGRVHTEAFF; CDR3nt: TGTGCCAGCACCACCAAGGGGAGGGTCCACACTGAAGCTTTCTTT
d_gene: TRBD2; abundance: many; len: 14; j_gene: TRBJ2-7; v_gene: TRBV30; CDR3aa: CAWSVRGRAVEQYF; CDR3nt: TGTGCCTGGAGTGTACGCGGGAGGGCCGTTGAGCAGTACTTC
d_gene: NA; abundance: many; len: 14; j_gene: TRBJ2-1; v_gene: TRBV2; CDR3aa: CASAQPGPYNEQFF; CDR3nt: TGTGCCAGCGCCCAGCCGGGGCCCTACAATGAGCAGTTCTTC
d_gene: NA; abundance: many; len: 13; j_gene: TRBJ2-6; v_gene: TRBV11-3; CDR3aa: CASSLIGANVLTF; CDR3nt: TGTGCCAGCAGCTTAATCGGGGCCAACGTCCTGACTTTC
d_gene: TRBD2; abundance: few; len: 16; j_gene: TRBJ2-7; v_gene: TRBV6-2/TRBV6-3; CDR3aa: CASSYLLAGRFYEQYF; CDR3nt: TGTGCCAGCAGTTACCTACTAGCGGGAAGGTTCTACGAGCAGTACTTC
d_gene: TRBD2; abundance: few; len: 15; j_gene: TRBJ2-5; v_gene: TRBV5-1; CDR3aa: CASSPGLAVQETQYF; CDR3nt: TGCGCCAGCAGCCCCGGACTAGCGGTACAAGAGACCCAGTACTTC
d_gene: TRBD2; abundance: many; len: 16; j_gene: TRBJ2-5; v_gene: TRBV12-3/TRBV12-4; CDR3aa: CASSLTELAGGETQYF; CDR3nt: TGTGCCAGCAGTTTGACAGAACTAGCGGGAGGAGAGACCCAGTACTTC
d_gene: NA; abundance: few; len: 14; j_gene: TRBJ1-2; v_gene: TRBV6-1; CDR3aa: CASSEGNRWYGYTF; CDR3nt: TGTGCCAGCAGTGAAGGAAATCGGTGGTATGGCTACACCTTC